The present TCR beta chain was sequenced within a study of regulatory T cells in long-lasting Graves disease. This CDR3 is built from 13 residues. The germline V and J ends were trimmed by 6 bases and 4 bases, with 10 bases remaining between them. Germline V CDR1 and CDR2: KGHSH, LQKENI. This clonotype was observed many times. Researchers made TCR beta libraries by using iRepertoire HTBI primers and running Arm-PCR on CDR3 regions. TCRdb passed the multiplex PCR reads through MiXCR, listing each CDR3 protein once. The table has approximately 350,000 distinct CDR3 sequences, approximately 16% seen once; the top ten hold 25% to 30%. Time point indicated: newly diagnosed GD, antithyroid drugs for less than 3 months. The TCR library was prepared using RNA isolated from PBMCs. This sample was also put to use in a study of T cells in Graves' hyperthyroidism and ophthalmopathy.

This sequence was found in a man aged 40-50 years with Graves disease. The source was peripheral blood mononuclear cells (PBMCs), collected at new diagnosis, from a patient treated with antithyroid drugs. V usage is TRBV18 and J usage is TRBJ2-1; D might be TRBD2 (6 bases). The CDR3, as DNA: TGTGCCAGCTCCCGCGGGGAGTACAATGAGCAGTTCTTC. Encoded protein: CASSRGEYNEQFF.